Presented here are 3 T cell receptor beta chains from one specimen sequenced in a study of blood T cell repertoires in COVID-19. Here immunoSEQ multiplex PCR was the method, and the copy in TCRdb shows in-frame clones only, minus some. The sample records a few hundred thousand clones, approximately 91% being singletons. Sequenced sample: PBMCs or T cells enriched from blood (not recorded which). The receptors originated from a woman aged 55-75 years who had recovered from COVID-19.

The gene calls are TRBV18 and TRBJ1-2; 7 nucleotides match TRBD1. Per germline, CDR1 KGHSH and CDR2 LQKENI. V was pared by 6 bases and J by 1 base, with 8 bases of the junction left unmatched. The CDR3 consists of 15 residues. CDR3 DNA: TGTGCCAGCTCTGGAGGGGGCGCGGGTAACTATGGCTACACCTTC. Translating gives CASSGGGAGNYGYTF.

The chain carries TRBV15 and TRBJ2-5; 10 positions match TRBD2. Germline assignment: CDR1 LNHNV and CDR2 YYDKDF (reference sequence). The CDR3 totals 13 residues. Trimming cost V 7 bases and J 4 bases; bases outside gene matches: 3. CDR3 nucleotide sequence: TGTGCCACCACTAGCGGGGGCCGAGAGACCCAGTACTTC. Translation: CATTSGGRETQYF.

The chain combines TRBV6-1 with TRBJ1-2, with TRBD1 matching over 7 bases. V shed 3 bases, J shed 6 bases, and the junction held 7 bases outside the gene matches. The CDR3 covers 14 residues. Germline CDR1 reads MNHNS; CDR2 reads SASEGT. DNA for the CDR3: TGTGCCAGCAGTGAGACCGGACAGGCTGATGGCTACACCTTC. Translation: CASSETGQADGYTF.